This TCR beta chain was documented in a study of vaccination and CD4 T cells after COVID-19. Treatment: roughly 10-day PBMC culture with coronavirus spike peptide pools or control peptides (ViraFEST assay). Notes on this clonotype: Antigen unknown.

An Oncomine TCR Beta short-read assay was used to sequence the DNA from cultured CD4+ T cells. TCRdb recomputed calls from the PCR reads with MiXCR, one row per CDR3 protein. Of approximately 17,000 distinct CDR3 sequences listed, over 50% are singletons. The sequence came from a human donor who had recovered from COVID-19. Sequenced input: CD4+ T cells from blood, cultured in vitro.

The CDR3 reads CATSRHGSVGDTQYF. The CDR3 DNA follows: TGTGCCACCAGCAGGCACGGTAGCGTAGGAGATACGCAGTATTTT. J is TRBJ2-3 and V is TRBV15; a possible D gene is TRBD2 (5 bases). V was cut by 3 bases and J by 5 bases, with 15 bases left in between. Germline V gene lookup returns CDR1 LNHNV and CDR2 YYDKDF (reference sequence). The CDR3 is 15 amino acids. Full variable domain (outside the CDR3, taken from reference TRBV15 and TRBJ2-3): DAMVIQNPRYQVTQFGKPVTLSCSQTLNHNVMYWYQQKSSQAPKLLFHYYDKDFNNEADTPDNFQSRRPNTSFCFLDIRSPGLGDTAMYLCATSRHGSVGDTQYFGPGTRLTVL.